This T cell receptor (beta chain) is from a study of OX40 agonist ivuxolimab in advanced cancers. As for the study in general: Patients received the agonistic anti-OX40 (CD134) antibody ivuxolimab. Three patients had partial responses: one hepatocellular carcinoma, two cutaneous melanoma.

Clones were read by immunoSEQ multiplex PCR, and TCRdb kept only the in-frame ones, dropping some. The table includes 80,000 to 85,000 clones, around 84% detected once. Germline V gene lookup returns CDR1 MNHEY and CDR2 SVGAGI. The CDR3 contains 14 residues. Trimming took off 4 bases at V and 1 base at J, with 8 bases between the two ends. This receptor was obtained from an adult with an advanced solid tumor such as melanoma, head and neck, liver or kidney cancer. The material was CD4+ or CD8+ T cells sorted from blood, obtained in a trial of the OX40 agonist ivuxolimab. This chain connects TRBV6-5 to TRBJ1-3; TRBD1 is a possible D gene (5 bases). The CDR3 nucleotides are TGTGCCAGCAGTTGGTCAGGGTCTGGAAACACCATATATTTT. Residues: CASSWSGSGNTIYF.